This entry describes one TCR beta chain. As yet, its antigen is unknown. Every contributor of samples was a Caucasian grown-up residing in Nashville, Tennessee. V gave up 4 bases and J gave up 7 bases, with 19 bases separating them. CDR1 is LNHDA and CDR2 is SQIVND in the germline V gene (reference sequence). The CDR3 is 15 residues long. The sample originates from a study of shared clonotypes between healthy human individuals. Study conclusions and caveats: Sorted-subset sequencing, rarefaction showed, was incomplete despite large depth.

The repertoire was sequenced with immunoSEQ multiplex PCR; TCRdb's copy has only in-frame clones and lacks some. Here the sample spans about a million clones, around three quarters being singletons. This receptor was obtained from a man aged 18 to 30 in good health. Some clones in this sample may be carry-over from other donors' samples. The chain links TRBV19 to TRBJ1-1; D remains unclear. What was sequenced was memory CD4+ T cells from PBMCs. Subset of the sample: CD45RA-negative fraction. CDR3 in DNA: TGTGCCAGTAGTAGTATAAATGCGCCTCCTGATGAAGCTTTCTTT. Its protein product is CASSSINAPPDEAFF.